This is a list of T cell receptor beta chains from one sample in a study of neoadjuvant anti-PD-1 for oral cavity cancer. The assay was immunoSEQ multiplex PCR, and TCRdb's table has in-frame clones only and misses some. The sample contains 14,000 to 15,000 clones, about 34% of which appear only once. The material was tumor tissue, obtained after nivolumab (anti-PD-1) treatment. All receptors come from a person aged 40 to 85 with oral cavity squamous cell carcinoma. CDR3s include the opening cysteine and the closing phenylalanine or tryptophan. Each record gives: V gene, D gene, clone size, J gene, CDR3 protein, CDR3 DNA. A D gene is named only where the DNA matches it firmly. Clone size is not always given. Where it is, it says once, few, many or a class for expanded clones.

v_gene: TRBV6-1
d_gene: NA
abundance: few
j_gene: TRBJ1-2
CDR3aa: CASSELRVVYGYTF
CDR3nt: TGTGCCAGCAGTGAACTCAGGGTTGTCTATGGCTACACCTTC

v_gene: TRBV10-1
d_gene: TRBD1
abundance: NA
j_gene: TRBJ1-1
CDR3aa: CASSLDRGNTEAFF
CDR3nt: TGCGCCAGCAGCTTGGACAGGGGGAACACTGAAGCTTTCTTT

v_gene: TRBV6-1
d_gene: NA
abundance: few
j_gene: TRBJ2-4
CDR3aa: CATNGMDIQYF
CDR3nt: TGTGCCACAAATGGAATGGACATTCAGTACTTC

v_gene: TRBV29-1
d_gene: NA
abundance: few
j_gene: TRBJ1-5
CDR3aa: CSAADSNSNQPQHF
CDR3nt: TGCAGCGCCGCGGACAGTAATAGCAATCAGCCCCAGCATTTT

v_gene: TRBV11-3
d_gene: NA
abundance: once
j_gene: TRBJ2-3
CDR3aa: CASSLGEPTDTQYF
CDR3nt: TGTGCCAGCAGCTTAGGGGAACCCACAGATACGCAGTATTTT

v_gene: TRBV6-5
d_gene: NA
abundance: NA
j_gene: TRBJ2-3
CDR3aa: CASSPRRLSTDTQYF
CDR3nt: TGTGCCAGCAGTCCCCGACGGCTAAGCACAGATACGCAGTATTTT

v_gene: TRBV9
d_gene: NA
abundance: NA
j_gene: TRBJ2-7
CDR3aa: CASSVGYEQYF
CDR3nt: TGTGCCAGCAGCGTGGGGTACGAGCAGTACTTC

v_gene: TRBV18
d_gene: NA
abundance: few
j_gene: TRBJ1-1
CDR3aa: CASSLTGSEAFF
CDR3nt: TGTGCCAGCTCACTGACAGGATCTGAAGCTTTCTTT

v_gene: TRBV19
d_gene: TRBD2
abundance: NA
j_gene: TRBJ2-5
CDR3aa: CASSVTGTTSQETQYF
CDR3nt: TGTGCCAGTAGTGTGACCGGGACTACCTCCCAAGAGACCCAGTACTTC

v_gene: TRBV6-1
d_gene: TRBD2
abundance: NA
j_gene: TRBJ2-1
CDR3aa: CASSAFLAGGHSYEQFF
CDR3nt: TGTGCCAGCAGTGCATTCCTAGCGGGGGGGCATTCGTATGAGCAGTTCTTC

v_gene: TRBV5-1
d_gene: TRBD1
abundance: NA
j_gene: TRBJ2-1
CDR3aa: CASSLRQGYNEQFF
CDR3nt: TGCGCCAGCAGCTTGCGACAGGGGTACAATGAGCAGTTCTTC

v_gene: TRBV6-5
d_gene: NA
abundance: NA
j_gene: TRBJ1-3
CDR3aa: CASSYLWGNTIYF
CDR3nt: TGTGCCAGCAGTTACCTCTGGGGGAACACCATATATTTT

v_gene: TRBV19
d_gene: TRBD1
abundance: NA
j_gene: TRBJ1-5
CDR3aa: CASSQQLTVTGGESQPQHF
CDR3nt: TGTGCCAGTAGCCAACAACTTACAGTCACAGGGGGCGAGAGTCAGCCCCAGCATTTT

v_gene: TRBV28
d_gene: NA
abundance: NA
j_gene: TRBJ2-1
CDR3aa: CASSYMGEQFF
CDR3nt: TGTGCCAGCAGTTATATGGGTGAGCAGTTCTTC

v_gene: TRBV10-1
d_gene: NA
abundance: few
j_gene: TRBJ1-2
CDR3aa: CASSATGSYGYTF
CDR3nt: TGCGCCAGCAGTGCCACAGGGAGTTACGGCTACACCTTC

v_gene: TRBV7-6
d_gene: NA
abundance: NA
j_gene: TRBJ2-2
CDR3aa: CASSLAGTPYTGELFF
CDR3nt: TGTGCCAGCAGCTTAGCAGGGACACCATACACCGGGGAGCTGTTTTTT

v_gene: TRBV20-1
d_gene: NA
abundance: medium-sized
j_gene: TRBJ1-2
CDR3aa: CSAPSYGYTF
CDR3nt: TGCAGTGCTCCTAGCTATGGCTACACCTTC

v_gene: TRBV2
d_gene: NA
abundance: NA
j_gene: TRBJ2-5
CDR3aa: CASSVQGRGETQYF
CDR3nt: TGTGCCAGCAGTGTTCAGGGGCGCGGGGAGACCCAGTACTTC

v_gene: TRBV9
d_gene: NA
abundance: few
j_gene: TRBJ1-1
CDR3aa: CASSPPPGRGNTEAFF
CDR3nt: TGTGCCAGCAGCCCCCCGCCTGGGCGGGGGAACACTGAAGCTTTCTTT

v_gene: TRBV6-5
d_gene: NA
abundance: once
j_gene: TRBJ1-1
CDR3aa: CASSSLLGGGMMAFF
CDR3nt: TGTGCCAGCAGTTCGCTTTTGGGAGGGGGTATGATGGCTTTCTTT

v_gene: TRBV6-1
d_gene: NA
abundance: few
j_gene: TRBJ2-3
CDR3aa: CASSESNRARMEGTQYF
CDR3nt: TGTGCCAGCAGTGAATCGAACAGGGCGCGGATGGAGGGAACGCAGTATTTT

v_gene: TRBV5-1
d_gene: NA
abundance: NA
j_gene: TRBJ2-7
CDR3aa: CASSSLTGATYEQYF
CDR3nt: TGCGCCAGCAGTAGTTTAACGGGAGCCACCTACGAGCAGTACTTC

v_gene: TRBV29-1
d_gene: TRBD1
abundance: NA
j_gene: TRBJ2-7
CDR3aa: CSARTGGDEQYF
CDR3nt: TGCAGCGCTAGGACAGGGGGCGACGAGCAGTACTTC

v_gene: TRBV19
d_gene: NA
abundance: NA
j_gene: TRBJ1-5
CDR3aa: CASSIRDQPQHF
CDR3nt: TGTGCCAGTAGTATTAGAGATCAGCCCCAGCATTTT

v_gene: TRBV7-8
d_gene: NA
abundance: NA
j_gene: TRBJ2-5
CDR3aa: CASSLVGPTETQYF
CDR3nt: TGTGCCAGCAGCTTAGTGGGCCCAACAGAGACCCAGTACTTC

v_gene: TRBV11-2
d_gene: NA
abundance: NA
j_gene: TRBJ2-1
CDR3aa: CASSLTSGDDEQFF
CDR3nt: TGTGCCAGCAGCTTGACTAGTGGTGACGATGAGCAGTTCTTC

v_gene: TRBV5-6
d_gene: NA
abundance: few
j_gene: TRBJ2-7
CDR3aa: CASSLGDGSYEQYF
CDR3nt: TGTGCCAGCAGCTTGGGGGACGGCTCCTACGAGCAGTACTTC

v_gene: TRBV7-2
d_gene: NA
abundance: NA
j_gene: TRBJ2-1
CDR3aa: CASSLALQGHEQFF
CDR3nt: TGTGCCAGCAGCTTAGCGCTCCAGGGCCATGAGCAGTTCTTC

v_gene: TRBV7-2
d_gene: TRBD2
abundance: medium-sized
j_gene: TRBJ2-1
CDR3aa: CATRPGGRHNEQFF
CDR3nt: TGTGCCACACGACCGGGGGGGCGCCACAATGAGCAGTTCTTC

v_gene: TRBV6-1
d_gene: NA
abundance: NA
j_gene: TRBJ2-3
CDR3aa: CASRGGLASDTQYF
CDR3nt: TGTGCCAGCAGGGGTGGTCTAGCTTCAGATACGCAGTATTTT

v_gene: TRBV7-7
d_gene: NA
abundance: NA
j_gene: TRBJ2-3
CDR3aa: CASSLGHTDTQYF
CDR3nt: TGTGCCAGCAGCTTAGGCCACACAGATACGCAGTATTTT

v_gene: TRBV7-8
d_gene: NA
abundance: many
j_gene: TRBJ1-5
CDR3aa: CASSAGPLGSNQPQHF
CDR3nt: TGTGCCAGCAGCGCCGGACCCCTGGGGAGCAATCAGCCCCAGCATTTT

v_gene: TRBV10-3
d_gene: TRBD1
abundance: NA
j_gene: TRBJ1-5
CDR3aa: CAISESWTGSRQPQHF
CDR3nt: TGTGCCATCAGTGAGTCTTGGACAGGTTCGAGGCAGCCCCAGCATTTT

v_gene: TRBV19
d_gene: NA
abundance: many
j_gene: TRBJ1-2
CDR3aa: CASNSGGAGYGYTF
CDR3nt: TGTGCCAGTAATTCAGGTGGCGCGGGCTATGGCTACACCTTC

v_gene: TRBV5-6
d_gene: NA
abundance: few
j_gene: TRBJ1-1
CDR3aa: CASSLGLQNTEAFF
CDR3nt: TGTGCCAGCAGCTTGGGGTTACAGAACACTGAAGCTTTCTTT

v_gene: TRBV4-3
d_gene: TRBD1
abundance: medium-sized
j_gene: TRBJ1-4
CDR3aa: CASSQQRGRKNEKLFF
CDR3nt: TGCGCCAGCAGCCAACAGAGGGGGCGGAAGAATGAAAAACTGTTTTTT

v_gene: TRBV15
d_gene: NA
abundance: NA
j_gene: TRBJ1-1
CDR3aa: CATSSDRSNTEAFF
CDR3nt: TGTGCCACCAGTTCCGACAGGTCGAACACTGAAGCTTTCTTT

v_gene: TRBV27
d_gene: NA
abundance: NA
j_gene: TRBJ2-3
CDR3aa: CASSLLGASGWAATDTQYF
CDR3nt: TGTGCCAGCAGTTTATTAGGCGCTTCAGGGTGGGCGGCCACAGATACGCAGTATTTT

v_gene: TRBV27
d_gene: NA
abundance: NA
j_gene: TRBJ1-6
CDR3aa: CASSATGSSYNSPLHF
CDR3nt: TGTGCCAGCAGTGCCACAGGGAGCTCCTATAATTCACCCCTCCACTTT

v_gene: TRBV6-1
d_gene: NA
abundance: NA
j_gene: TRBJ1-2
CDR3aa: CASSEEYYGYTF
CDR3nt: TGTGCCAGCAGTGAAGAGTACTATGGCTACACCTTC

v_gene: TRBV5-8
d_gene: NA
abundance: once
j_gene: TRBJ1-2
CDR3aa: CASSLQGYGYTF
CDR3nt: TGTGCCAGCAGCTTACAGGGCTATGGCTACACCTTC

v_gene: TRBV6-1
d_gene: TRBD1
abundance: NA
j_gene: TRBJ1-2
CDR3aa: CASSAGTGNSYGYTF
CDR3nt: TGTGCCAGCAGTGCCGGGACAGGGAATAGCTATGGCTACACCTTC

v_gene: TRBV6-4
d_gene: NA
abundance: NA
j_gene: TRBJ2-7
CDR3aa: CASSADRSSYEQYF
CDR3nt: TGTGCCAGCAGCGCTGACAGGTCCTCCTACGAGCAGTACTTC